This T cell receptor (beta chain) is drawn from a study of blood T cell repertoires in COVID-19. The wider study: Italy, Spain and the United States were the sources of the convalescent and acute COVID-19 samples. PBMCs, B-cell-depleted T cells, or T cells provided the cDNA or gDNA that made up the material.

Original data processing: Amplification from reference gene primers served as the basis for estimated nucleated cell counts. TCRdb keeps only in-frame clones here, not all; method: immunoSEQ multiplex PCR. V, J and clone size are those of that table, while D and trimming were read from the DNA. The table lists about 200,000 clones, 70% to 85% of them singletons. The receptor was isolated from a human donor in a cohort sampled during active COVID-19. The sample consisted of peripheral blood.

In DNA form, the CDR3 reads TGCGCCAGCAGCGGAAAACCGACTAGCGGAACCGAGCAGTACTTC. Its protein product is CASSGKPTSGTEQYF. The chain employs TRBV5-1 and TRBJ2-7, with 9 bases lining up with TRBD2. Germline loops: CDR1 SGHRS, CDR2 YFSETQ. V shed 4 bases and J 6 bases; nucleotides not matched to a gene: 11. This CDR3 spans 15 amino acids.